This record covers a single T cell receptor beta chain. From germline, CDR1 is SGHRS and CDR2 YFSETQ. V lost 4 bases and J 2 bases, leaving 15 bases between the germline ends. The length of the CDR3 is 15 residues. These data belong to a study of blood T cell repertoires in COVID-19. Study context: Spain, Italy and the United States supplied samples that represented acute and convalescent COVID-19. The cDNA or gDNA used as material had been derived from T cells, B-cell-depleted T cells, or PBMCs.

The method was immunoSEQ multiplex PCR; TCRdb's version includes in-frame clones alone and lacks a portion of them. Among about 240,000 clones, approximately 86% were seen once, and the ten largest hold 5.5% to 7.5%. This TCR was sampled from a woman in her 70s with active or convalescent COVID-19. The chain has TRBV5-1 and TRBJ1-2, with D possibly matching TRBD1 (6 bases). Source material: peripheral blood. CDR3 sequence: CASSPLGGGNYGYTF. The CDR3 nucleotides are TGCGCCAGCAGCCCACTAGGGGGGGGAAACTATGGCTACACCTTC.